The 32 T cell receptor beta chains reported below all come from one sample, sequenced in a study of blood T cell repertoires in COVID-19. The repertoire was sequenced with immunoSEQ multiplex PCR; TCRdb's copy has only in-frame clones and lacks some. Counted here are under 200,000 clones, 84% occurring once; the ten biggest clones make up under 8.5%. Sequenced sample: peripheral blood. The receptors were gathered from a man in his forties who had recovered from COVID-19.

V gene TRBV4-1 combines with J gene TRBJ2-7, with 7 bases lining up with TRBD1. J was trimmed by 0 bases and V by 4 bases; bases with no gene match: 6. The CDR3 length is 15 residues. Germline V gene sequence: CDR1 MGHRA, CDR2 YSYEKL. This chain's CDR3 is CASSPTGTVSYEQYF. For the CDR3, the DNA is TGCGCCAGCAGCCCTACCGGGACAGTCTCCTACGAGCAGTACTTC.

This chain uses TRBV7-2 with TRBJ2-1, with 8 bases fitting TRBD2. Germline lookup yields CDR1 SGHTA and CDR2 FQGNSA. J gave up 4 bases and V 4 bases, and 3 bases lay outside the gene matches. This CDR3 comprises 14 residues. CDR3 bases: TGTGCCAGCAGCTGGGGACTAGAGTACAATGAGCAGTTCTTC. Translated, it gives CASSWGLEYNEQFF.

The rearrangement uses TRBV7-2 and TRBJ1-1; 10 bases line up with TRBD1. J was trimmed by 3 bases and V by 4 bases; bases with no gene match: 2. The length of the CDR3 is 14 residues. In germline, CDR1 is SGHTA, CDR2 FQGNSA. CDR3 in DNA: TGTGCCAGCAGCTCGGACAGGGGGGACACTGAAGCTTTCTTT. As protein: CASSSDRGDTEAFF.

The chain uses TRBV7-2 and TRBJ1-2; D may be TRBD1 (6 bases). Trimming removed 4 bases at V and 4 bases at J, with 10 bases between. This CDR3 comprises 13 residues. The V gene's germline CDR1 is SGHTA and CDR2 FQGNSA. CDR3 DNA sequence: TGTGCCAGCAGCTCGGGGGGCGCCTATGGCTACACCTTC. It codes for CASSSGGAYGYTF.

The genes are TRBV21-1 and TRBJ2-7; the table calls TRBD2, which could not be checked here. TRBV21-1 is a documented pseudogene. The CDR3 extends over 15 amino acids. CDR3 coding DNA: TGTGCCAGCAGCAAAGGGTCGGGCGGGAGAGTCGAGCAGTACTTC. Protein product: CASSKGSGGRVEQYF.

This chain links TRBV15 with TRBJ1-1, with D tentatively TRBD1 (5 bases). CDR1 and CDR2 from the germline V gene are LNHNV and YYDKDF (reference sequence). V lost 5 bases to trimming and J lost 8 bases, with 9 bases between them. The CDR3 totals 11 residues. CDR3 residues: CATSGAGEAFF. The CDR3 DNA follows: TGTGCCACCAGCGGGGCCGGGGAAGCTTTCTTT.

The genes are TRBV9 and TRBJ2-2; TRBD1 is a possible D gene (5 bases). Germline CDR1 is SGDLS and CDR2 is YYNGEE. The CDR3 covers 18 residues. V was cut by 1 base and J by 6 bases, with 22 bases left in between. The CDR3 DNA reads TGTGCCAGCAGCGTATCCTCCCCCGGGCAGGGCGACGCCGGGGAGCTGTTTTTT. It specifies CASSVSSPGQGDAGELFF.

V is TRBV7-3 and J is TRBJ2-3, with 10 bases matching TRBD2. There are 15 residues in the CDR3. In germline, CDR1 is SGHTA, CDR2 FQGTGA. V was pared by 5 bases and J by 5 bases, with 7 bases of the junction left unmatched. CDR3: CASSPLAGVEDTQYF. The CDR3 DNA is TGTGCCAGCAGCCCCCTAGCGGGGGTTGAAGATACGCAGTATTTT.

The CDR3 reads CASSLYPGSDTQYF. The DNA of the CDR3 is TGTGCCAGCAGTTTATATCCAGGGTCAGATACGCAGTATTTT. The J gene is TRBJ2-3, the V gene TRBV27; possible D gene TRBD1, 5 bases. Trimming shortened V by 1 base and J by 4 bases, and 9 bases separated the two germline ends. Germline V CDR1 and CDR2: MNHEY, SMNVEV (reference sequence). The CDR3 contains 14 residues.

The chain joins TRBV19 to TRBJ2-7, with TRBD1 matching 8 bases. With 10 bases clipped from V and 6 bases from J, the junction kept 11 bases outside the gene matches. The germline CDR1 and CDR2 sequences are LNHDA and SQIVND (reference sequence). This CDR3 comprises 13 residues. CDR3 sequence: CATGQGGVREQYF. The CDR3 DNA sequence: TGTGCCACCGGACAGGGAGGAGTCCGCGAGCAGTACTTC.

V and J are TRBV2 and TRBJ2-7; a weak D match, TRBD1 (6 bases). Trimming stripped 6 bases from V and 7 bases from J, with 13 bases between. Germline lookup yields CDR1 SNHLY and CDR2 FYNNEI. The CDR3 has 12 residues. The CDR3 loop is CASSRTGLEQYF. The CDR3 DNA reads as TGTGCCAGCAGCCGCACAGGGCTTGAGCAGTACTTC.

This rearrangement joins TRBV12-3 or TRBV12-4 to TRBJ2-4; 7 nucleotides align to TRBD2. The CDR3 contains 13 residues. Trimming cost V 6 bases and J 9 bases; bases outside gene matches: 8. The CDR3 DNA follows: TGTGCCAGCAGCGATGGACTAGAAAGCATTCAGTACTTC. It yields the protein CASSDGLESIQYF.

The V call is TRBV5-6, the J call TRBJ2-1; D perhaps matches TRBD1 (6 bases). The CDR3 loop spans 17 amino acids. Per germline, CDR1 SGHDT and CDR2 YYEEEE. V lost 6 bases to trimming and J lost 0 bases, with 19 bases between them. The CDR3 here is CASNRNGQRSSYNEQFF. CDR3 nucleotide sequence: TGTGCCAGCAACCGAAATGGACAGCGGAGCTCCTACAATGAGCAGTTCTTC.

The rearrangement uses TRBV2 and TRBJ2-7; maybe TRBD2 (6 bases). Germline CDR1 reads SNHLY; CDR2 reads FYNNEI. With 1 base removed from V and 12 bases from J, the gap between germline ends came to 13 bases. This CDR3 is built from 12 residues. This CDR3 is CASSEVEGGRYF. The CDR3 region has the DNA TGTGCCAGCAGTGAAGTGGAGGGCGGGCGGTACTTC.

The rearrangement links TRBV10-3 to TRBJ2-2; 12 bases line up with TRBD1. The J segment lost 4 bases and the V segment lost 6 bases, leaving 15 bases of the junction unmatched. The CDR3 consists of 19 residues. Germline lookup yields CDR1 ENHRY and CDR2 SYGVKD. CDR3 nucleotide sequence: TGTGCCATCAGCGCCGGGACAGGGGGCGCGGCGGCGGCCACCGGGGAGCTGTTTTTT. This sequence encodes CAISAGTGGAAAATGELFF.

V usage is TRBV7-9 and J usage is TRBJ1-4; D call uncertain. Per germline, CDR1 SEHNR and CDR2 FQNEAQ (reference sequence). The CDR3 extends over 13 amino acids. V was trimmed by 2 bases and J by 4 bases, leaving 5 bases between them. The CDR3: CASSLSHNEKLFF. Written as DNA, the CDR3 is TGTGCCAGCAGCTTATCCCATAATGAAAAACTGTTTTTT.

The chain has TRBV10-1 and TRBJ2-7, with D tentatively TRBD1 (6 bases). With 8 bases removed from V and 3 bases from J, the gap between germline ends came to 17 bases. Germline V gene lookup returns CDR1 WNHNN and CDR2 SYGVQD (reference sequence). The CDR3 contains 14 residues. This chain's CDR3 is CASRTRDKDYEQYF. The CDR3 bases are TGCGCCAGCCGGACCCGGGACAAGGACTACGAGCAGTACTTC.

This clone was counted only a few times. The chain is built from TRBV2 and TRBJ1-3, with 9 positions matching TRBD1. This CDR3 comprises 14 residues. The germline V gene encodes CDR1 SNHLY and CDR2 FYNNEI. After removal of 6 bases from V and 2 bases from J, the junction contained 2 bases not matched to a gene. The CDR3 loop reads CASRGDRAGNTIYF. CDR3 bases: TGTGCCAGCAGGGGGGACAGGGCTGGAAACACCATATATTTT.

J is TRBJ2-1 and V is TRBV27; 9 bases agree with TRBD2. The CDR3 extends over 14 amino acids. Germline V CDR1 and CDR2: MNHEY, SMNVEV (reference sequence). Losses at the gene ends were 6 bases for V and 9 bases for J; bases not matched to a gene: 9. For the CDR3, the DNA is TGTGCCAGCAGACAAATAGCGGGGGAAGGTGAGCAGTTCTTC. Protein: CASRQIAGEGEQFF.

The chain links TRBV9 to TRBJ2-1, with D possibly TRBD2 on 6 matching bases. Germline V gene sequence: CDR1 SGDLS, CDR2 YYNGEE. Trimming cost V 0 bases and J 10 bases, with 17 bases left between them. This CDR3 comprises 15 residues. In DNA form, the CDR3 reads TGTGCCAGCAGCGTAGTAACTGGCTCGGGGGAGGAGCAGTTCTTC. It codes for CASSVVTGSGEEQFF.

V and J are TRBV15 and TRBJ2-7; a possible D gene is TRBD2 (6 bases). The V gene lost 5 bases and the J gene lost 9 bases, with 20 bases spanning the gap. The CDR3 contains 14 residues. The germline V gene encodes CDR1 LNHNV and CDR2 YYDKDF (reference sequence). The CDR3 region is CATSSRRDSIGQYF. The CDR3, as DNA: TGTGCCACCAGCTCTCGCCGGGACTCCATAGGGCAGTACTTC. The full variable domain, rest sourced from reference TRBV15 and TRBJ2-7, is DAMVIQNPRYQVTQFGKPVTLSCSQTLNHNVMYWYQQKSSQAPKLLFHYYDKDFNNEADTPDNFQSRRPNTSFCFLDIRSPGLGDTAMYLCATSSRRDSIGQYFGPGTRLTVT.

The rearrangement uses TRBV15 and TRBJ2-5; possible D gene TRBD2, 6 bases. V lost 1 base to trimming and J lost 5 bases, with 14 bases between them. Germline-derived CDR1 and CDR2 are LNHNV and YYDKDF (reference sequence). This CDR3 comprises 15 residues. The CDR3 loop is CATSRGGGIGETQYF. CDR3 in DNA: TGTGCCACCAGCAGAGGTGGGGGGATCGGGGAGACCCAGTACTTC.

The chain combines TRBV7-2 with TRBJ2-5; D is ambiguous. This CDR3 has 15 residues. The germline V gene encodes CDR1 SGHTA and CDR2 FQGNSA. V shed 1 base and J shed 1 base, with 10 bases lying between them. CDR3 DNA: TGTGCCAGCAGCTTAGTGGTCGGGTCCCAAGAGACCCAGTACTTC. Its translation: CASSLVVGSQETQYF.

The chain combines TRBV19 with TRBJ2-2; 9 bases match TRBD2. This CDR3 region has 15 residues. After removal of 8 bases from V and 7 bases from J, the junction contained 11 bases not matched to a gene. Germline CDR1 and CDR2: LNHDA and SQIVND (reference sequence). The CDR3 reads CASAIPGLANGELFF. The CDR3, as DNA: TGTGCCAGTGCCATACCGGGACTAGCTAACGGGGAGCTGTTTTTT.

The chain employs TRBV7-2 and TRBJ1-5, with D unclear. Germline CDR1 and CDR2: SGHTA and FQGNSA. Trimming pared 5 bases from V and 9 bases from J, leaving 11 bases between. This CDR3 has 12 residues. CDR3 DNA: TGTGCCAGCAGCGCCTTCCCCGGGCCCCAGCATTTT. Its translation is CASSAFPGPQHF.

The chain is built from TRBV24-1 and TRBJ2-5; D is unclear. Germline-derived CDR1 and CDR2 are KGHDR and SFDVKD. The CDR3 is 14 residues long. V gave up 4 bases and J gave up 3 bases, with 11 bases separating them. CDR3 DNA sequence: TGTGCCACCAGTGACCCCACAGATGAAGAGACCCAGTACTTC. It specifies CATSDPTDEETQYF.

This chain links TRBV28 with TRBJ2-1; 9 positions agree with TRBD1. The germline gives CDR1 MDHEN, CDR2 SYDVKM. V gave up 1 base and J gave up 6 bases; unmatched junction bases: 1. The CDR3 covers 14 residues. CDR3 sequence (DNA): TGTGCCAGCAGTTTATCGACAGGGGGCAATGAGCAGTTCTTC. Protein product: CASSLSTGGNEQFF. The full variable domain, rest sourced from reference TRBV28 and TRBJ2-1, is DVKVTQSSRYLVKRTGEKVFLECVQDMDHENMFWYRQDPGLGLRLIYFSYDVKMKEKGDIPEGYSVSREKKERFSLILESASTNQTSMYLCASSLSTGGNEQFFGPGTRLTVL.

V and J are TRBV4-1 and TRBJ2-2; D is undetermined. In germline, CDR1 is MGHRA, CDR2 YSYEKL. This CDR3 is 22 amino acids long. V was clipped by 0 bases and J by 0 bases, with 26 bases between them. CDR3 amino acids: CASSQDIWKFDGATPNTGELFF. The CDR3 nucleotides are TGCGCCAGCAGCCAAGATATTTGGAAATTCGACGGAGCAACACCGAACACCGGGGAGCTGTTTTTT.

The chain links TRBV5-4 to TRBJ1-2, with D possibly being TRBD1 (6 bases). Trimming shortened V by 0 bases and J by 1 base, and 16 bases separated the two germline ends. Germline loops: CDR1 SGHNT, CDR2 YYREEE (reference sequence). The CDR3 has 17 amino acids. The CDR3 here is CASSLGGGPDRNYGYTF. The DNA of the CDR3 is TGTGCCAGCAGCTTGGGTGGGGGCCCGGACCGTAACTATGGCTACACCTTC. The entire variable domain, with the rest obtained from reference TRBV5-4 and TRBJ1-2, is as follows: ETGVTQSPTHLIKTRGQQVTLRCSSQSGHNTVSWYQQALGQGPQFIFQYYREEENGRGNFPPRFSGLQFPNYSSELNVNALELDDSALYLCASSLGGGPDRNYGYTFGSGTRLTVV.

This clone was counted a single time. Other DNA sequences in the same sample also yield this CDR3. The V and J genes are TRBV19 and TRBJ2-2, with 7 bases fitting TRBD2. Germline CDR1 is LNHDA and CDR2 is SQIVND (reference sequence). The CDR3 consists of 15 residues. With 5 bases clipped from V and 5 bases from J, the junction kept 8 bases outside the gene matches. Written as DNA, the CDR3 is TGTGCCAGTAGTTCCGGACTAGTTTATACCGGGGAGCTGTTTTTT. Translation gives CASSSGLVYTGELFF.

The chain employs TRBV7-9 and TRBJ2-7, with TRBD2 matching 7 bases. The CDR3 loop spans 15 amino acids. In germline, CDR1 is SEHNR, CDR2 FQNEAQ (reference sequence). V shed 6 bases, J shed 0 bases, and the junction held 8 bases outside the gene matches. CDR3 bases: TGTGCCAGCAGTTCGGAGACTAGCTCCTCCTACGAGCAGTACTTC. Protein sequence: CASSSETSSSYEQYF.

The chain carries TRBV27 and TRBJ2-5; 12 bases align to TRBD1. The CDR3 loop spans 15 amino acids. V shed 3 bases and J 6 bases; nucleotides not matched to a gene: 5. Germline V gene sequence: CDR1 MNHEY, CDR2 SMNVEV (reference sequence). The CDR3 sequence is CASSFGTGGAKTQYF. The CDR3 region has the DNA TGTGCCAGCAGTTTTGGGACAGGGGGCGCGAAGACCCAGTACTTC.